The 24 T cell receptor beta chains reported below all come from one sample, sequenced in a study of tumor-infiltrating lymphocytes in primary liver carcinoma. Co-extraction of RNA and DNA was performed on about 19-33 mg of unsorted bulk tissue. A constant-region primer served to make TCR beta cDNA from approximately 490 ng total RNA. For TCR beta, libraries were produced by three nested multiplex PCR rounds using slightly modified ARM-PCR. Running 9 to 10 cycles apiece, the first two PCR rounds relied on TRBV1-TRBV30 forward primers together with a C-beta reverse primer. TCRdb reprocessed the multiplex PCR reads via MiXCR and lists one record per CDR3 protein. The sample has approximately 110,000 distinct CDR3 sequences; 55% to 75% are singletons. Sequenced input: liver tumor tissue from sampling region 1. Subset: tumor region T1, superior pole. These receptor sequences come from a woman between 55 and 75 years old with primary liver carcinoma and hepatitis B virus infection.

This clonotype occurred many times. The genes are TRBV5-1 and TRBJ2-1, with D possibly TRBD2 on 5 matching bases. Germline V CDR1 and CDR2: SGHRS, YFSETQ. The V and J ends lost 6 bases and 0 bases respectively, with 16 bases between them. The CDR3 extends over 16 amino acids. The CDR3 nucleotides read TGCGCCAGCAATCTATTGGGTGGGAGCTCCTACAATGAGCAGTTCTTC. Protein sequence: CASNLLGGSSYNEQFF.

Note on this clonotype: The junction departs from the called germline gene at one end, perhaps through a read error. The chain is built from TRBV7-9 and TRBJ2-2, with a tentative D call TRBD2 (6 bases). Germline CDR1 SEHNR, CDR2 FQNEAQ (reference sequence). The CDR3 has 16 residues. The CDR3 region has the DNA TGTGCCAGCAGCCTAACAGGCTTTGGGGAGGCTGGGGGGCTGTTTTTT. Protein: CASSLTGFGEAGGLFF.

On this clonotype: A much larger clone lies a single base off, so this may be a read error. Given the absence of the conserved phenylalanine or tryptophan at the CDR3 end, a read error is likely. This rearrangement joins TRBV6-1 to TRBJ2-5; 11 bases agree with TRBD2. J was trimmed by 5 bases and V by 5 bases; bases with no gene match: 7. The CDR3 has 15 residues. Per germline, CDR1 MNHNS and CDR2 SASEGT. CDR3 in amino acids: CASSPLAGAEETQYS. The CDR3 DNA sequence: TGTGCCAGCAGTCCACTAGCGGGAGCGGAGGAGACCCAGTACTCC.

In regard to this clonotype: One end of the junction is discordant with germline, which a read error may explain. The chain is built from TRBV12-3 or TRBV12-4 and TRBJ2-2, with D perhaps matching TRBD2 (6 bases). The CDR3 totals 13 residues. CDR3 region: CVSSPTRAGGLFF. CDR3 nucleotide sequence: TGTGTCAGCAGTCCGACCCGGGCCGGGGGGCTGTTTTTT.

Remarks on this clonotype: Because the CDR3 is missing its conserved closing phenylalanine or tryptophan, this is likely a read error. The chain links TRBV5-1 to TRBJ2-7, with D possibly matching TRBD1 (5 bases). CDR3 length: 15 residues. Trimming shortened V by 0 bases and J by 10 bases, and 20 bases separated the two germline ends. Per the germline V gene, CDR1 is SGHRS and CDR2 is YFSETQ. CDR3 in DNA: TGCGCCAGCAGCTTGGGGGGCGCGGCAGGACCACCCCAGTACCTC. Residues: CASSLGGAAGPPQYL.

Points on this clonotype: A much bigger clone sits one base away, suggesting this may be a read error. The J gene is TRBJ2-1, the V gene TRBV6-6, with D maybe TRBD1 (7 bases). In germline, CDR1 is MNHNY, CDR2 SVGAGI (reference sequence). This CDR3 region has 12 residues. In DNA form, the CDR3 reads TGTGCCAGCAGGCGTCAGGGGGGTGAGCAGTCCTTC. Amino acids: CASRRQGGEQSF.

The chain joins TRBV28 to TRBJ1-1; D unclear. This CDR3 region has 11 residues. CDR1 is MDHEN and CDR2 is SYDVKM in the germline V gene. V lost 4 bases to trimming and J lost 11 bases, with 11 bases between them. The CDR3 DNA is TGTGCCAGCAGTTGGGAAAGGAGGGCTTTCTTT. Translation gives CASSWERRAFF.

In the case of this clonotype: At one boundary the junction diverges from the germline segment, which might be a read error. This chain connects TRBV11-2 to TRBJ1-2, with D uncertain. This CDR3 contains 15 residues. Germline V CDR1 and CDR2: SGHAT, FQNNGV. The CDR3: CASSVYQTPDYGYTF. For the CDR3, the DNA is TGTGCCAGCAGCGTGTATCAGACCCCTGACTATGGCTACACCTTT.

Note on this clonotype: A much larger clone lies one base from this, so it may be a read error. The V and J genes are TRBV5-6 and TRBJ1-1; D gene unclear. The germline gives CDR1 SGHDT, CDR2 YYEEEE. The CDR3 length is 12 residues. The CDR3 reads CASSLSRTETFF. The CDR3 DNA is TGTGCCAGCAGCTTATCCCGAACTGAAACTTTCTTT.

For this clonotype: It may be a read error: a sequence one base away is much more abundant. The chain combines TRBV6-6 with TRBJ2-5; TRBD1 matches at 7 bases. The CDR3 is 17 residues long. Germline CDR1 and CDR2: MNHNY and SVGAGI (reference sequence). The CDR3 sequence is CASSSHASGTEKETQCF. The CDR3 DNA sequence: TGTGCCAGCAGTTCTCACGCTTCTGGGACAGAAAAAGAGACCCAGTGCTTC.

On this clonotype: One junction end does not reproduce the germline sequence, and a read error may be involved. The rearrangement links TRBV10-1 to TRBJ2-2; D ambiguous. Germline assignment: CDR1 WNHNN and CDR2 SYGVQD (reference sequence). This CDR3 is built from 13 residues. CDR3 protein: CVSSLRNTGELFF. The CDR3 DNA reads TGCGTCAGCAGTCTCCGGAACACCGGGGAGCTGTTTTTT.

This clonotype showed up just a few times. The genes are TRBV6-5 and TRBJ2-2; 8 nucleotides line up with TRBD1. The J segment lost 4 bases and the V segment lost 2 bases, leaving 6 bases of the junction unmatched. This CDR3 is built from 16 residues. Germline lookup yields CDR1 MNHEY and CDR2 SVGAGI. The CDR3 reads CASSYGQGSCTGELFF. In nucleotides, the CDR3 is TGTGCCAGCAGTTACGGACAGGGTTCTTGCACCGGGGAGCTGTTTTTT.

In its sample, this clonotype was seen many times. This chain joins TRBV6-5 and TRBJ2-7; 9 nucleotides line up with TRBD1. Trimming removed 2 bases from V and 5 bases from J; junction bases left unmatched: 13. Per the germline V gene, CDR1 is MNHEY and CDR2 is SVGAGI. This CDR3 spans 17 amino acids. CDR3 sequence reads: CASSYLPTGQGGHEQYF. DNA of the CDR3: TGTGCCAGCAGTTACCTACCAACGGGACAGGGTGGCCACGAGCAGTACTTC.

This clonotype came up many times. The chain couples TRBV24-1 to TRBJ2-1; D is unresolved. Germline-derived CDR1 and CDR2 are KGHDR and SFDVKD. There are 17 residues in the CDR3. V shed 0 bases and J shed 1 base, with 12 bases lying between them. This CDR3 reads CATSDLTPSLSYNEQFF. CDR3 coding DNA: TGTGCCACCAGTGATTTGACTCCGAGTTTATCCTACAATGAGCAGTTCTTC.

This clonotype was counted only a few times. The rearrangement joins TRBV28 to TRBJ2-3; 7 nucleotides align to TRBD1. Germline CDR1 is MDHEN and CDR2 is SYDVKM. The CDR3 spans 18 residues. The V and J ends lost 5 bases and 2 bases, in that order; junction bases with no gene match: 16. CDR3 bases: TGTGCCAGCAGTCCTACTCGGACAGGTCGGAGGTACACAGATACGCAGTATTTT. It is translated as CASSPTRTGRRYTDTQYF.

Note on this clonotype: The final CDR3 position lacks the conserved phenylalanine or tryptophan, pointing to a likely read error. The rearrangement uses TRBV12-3 or TRBV12-4 and TRBJ2-1; 8 nucleotides match TRBD1. The V gene end was trimmed by 6 bases and the J gene end by 4 bases; junction bases not matched to a gene: 5. CDR3 length: 14 residues. CDR3 loop: CASRRQGAYNEQFS. The CDR3 nucleotides read TGTGCCAGCAGACGTCAGGGGGCATACAATGAGCAGTTCTCC.

This clonotype occurred many times. J is TRBJ2-1 and V is TRBV5-4; 10 bases agree with TRBD2. CDR3 size: 16 residues. V trimming: 4 bases; J trimming: 3 bases; junction bases outside the gene matches: 7. Germline V lookup: CDR1 SGHNT, CDR2 YYREEE (reference sequence). The DNA of the CDR3 is TGTGCCAGCAGCGCCGGCCTAGCGGGAGTCTACAATGAGCAGTTCTTC. Translation: CASSAGLAGVYNEQFF.

This clonotype has only a few counts. V and J are TRBV6-5 and TRBJ1-1; 7 bases line up with TRBD1. Trimming at V came to 6 bases and at J to 7 bases, leaving 11 bases not matched to a gene. The CDR3 totals 14 residues. CDR1 MNHEY and CDR2 SVGAGI come from the germline V gene. CDR3 amino acids: CASRSTVGQVEAFF. The CDR3, as DNA: TGTGCCAGCAGATCTACGGTCGGACAGGTTGAAGCTTTCTTT.

This clonotype has only a few counts. Since a much larger clone is just one base distant, this may be a read error. The CDR3 end shows no conserved phenylalanine or tryptophan, and so a read error is likely. The genes are TRBV12-3 or TRBV12-4 and TRBJ1-1; D unresolved. This CDR3 region has 15 residues. V gave up 1 base and J gave up 10 bases, with 19 bases separating them. The CDR3, as DNA: TGTGCCAGCAGTTTAGGACGGCCCCATATTCTGGGAGCTTTCATT. This translates into CASSLGRPHILGAFI.

V is TRBV7-2 and J is TRBJ2-5; tentatively, D is TRBD1 or TRBD2 (5 bases each). The CDR3 is made up of 13 amino acids. Germline V CDR1 and CDR2: SGHTA, FQGNSA. The germline V and J ends were trimmed by 2 bases and 6 bases, with 10 bases remaining between them. In DNA form, the CDR3 reads TGTGCCAGCAGCTTATATGGGGGTCAGACCCAGTACTTC. This codes for CASSLYGGQTQYF. The variable domain in full, completed from reference TRBV7-2 and TRBJ2-5, reads GAGVSQSPSNKVTEKGKDVELRCDPISGHTALYWYRQSLGQGLEFLIYFQGNSAPDKSGLPSDRFSAERTGGSVSTLTIQRTQQEDSAVYLCASSLYGGQTQYFGPGTRLLVL.

In regard to this clonotype: A much larger clone is a single base away; this may be a read error. The chain couples TRBV4-1 to TRBJ1-1, with D unresolved. Germline V gene sequence: CDR1 MGHRA, CDR2 YSYEKL. The CDR3 covers 14 residues. The CDR3 sequence: CASSRLGLNIEAFF. In DNA, the CDR3 is TGCGCCAGCAGCCGTCTCGGATTAAACATTGAAGCTTTCTTT.

This clonotype was detected ten times or more. V is TRBV12-5 and J is TRBJ2-1, with 7 positions matching TRBD1. Germline assignment: CDR1 LGHNT and CDR2 FRNRAP. There are 13 residues in the CDR3. V was clipped by 3 bases and J by 12 bases; unmatched bases: 8. CDR3 sequence reads: CASGFPGQARQFF. The DNA of the CDR3 is TGTGCTAGTGGTTTCCCTGGACAGGCCCGGCAGTTCTTC.

This clonotype occurred many times. The CDR3 here is CASSYGYSGQGNSYEQYF. The CDR3 DNA sequence: TGTGCCAGCAGTTACGGATACTCGGGACAGGGGAACTCCTACGAGCAGTACTTC. V and J are TRBV6-6 and TRBJ2-7; 10 bases align to TRBD1. V gave up 2 bases and J gave up 0 bases; unmatched junction bases: 10. Per the germline V gene, CDR1 is MNHNY and CDR2 is SVGAGI (reference sequence). This CDR3 is 18 amino acids long.

This clonotype was counted at least ten times. V is TRBV4-2 and J is TRBJ1-2; weak D call: TRBD1 (6 bases). This CDR3 comprises 13 residues. Germline CDR1 LGHNA, CDR2 YNFKEQ. Trimming pared 1 base from V and 8 bases from J, leaving 11 bases between. The CDR3 region is CASSQAGVGGYTF. In DNA form, the CDR3 reads TGTGCCAGCAGCCAAGCAGGGGTAGGAGGCTACACCTTC.